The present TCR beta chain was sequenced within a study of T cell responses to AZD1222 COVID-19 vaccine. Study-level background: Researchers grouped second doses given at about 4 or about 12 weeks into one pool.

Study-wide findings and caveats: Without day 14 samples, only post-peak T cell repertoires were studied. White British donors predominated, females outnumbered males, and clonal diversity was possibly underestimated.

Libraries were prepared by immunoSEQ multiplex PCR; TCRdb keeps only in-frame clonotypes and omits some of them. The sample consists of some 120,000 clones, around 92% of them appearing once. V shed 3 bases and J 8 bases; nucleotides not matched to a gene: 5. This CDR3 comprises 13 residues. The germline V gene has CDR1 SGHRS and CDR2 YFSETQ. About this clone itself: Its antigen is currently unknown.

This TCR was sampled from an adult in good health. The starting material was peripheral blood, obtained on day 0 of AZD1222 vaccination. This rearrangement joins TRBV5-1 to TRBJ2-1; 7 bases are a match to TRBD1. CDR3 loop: CASSSRGWDEQFF. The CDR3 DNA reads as TGCGCCAGCAGCTCCAGGGGGTGGGATGAGCAGTTCTTC.